This entry features one T cell receptor beta chain sequence. This entry is derived from a study of blood T cell repertoires in COVID-19. This CDR3 contains 16 residues. V was pared by 1 base and J by 1 base, with 11 bases between. The germline V gene encodes CDR1 LGHDT and CDR2 YNNKEL (reference sequence). Original processing methods: Amplification from reference gene primers served as the basis for estimated nucleated cell counts. The method was immunoSEQ multiplex PCR; TCRdb's version includes in-frame clones alone and lacks a portion of them. V and J calls and clone size are copied from that table; D and trimming were computed from the DNA. Seen here are more than 60,000 clones, about four fifths observed once, and the top ten hold roughly 15%. Patients of the Seattle cohort, enrolled during active infection, were followed longitudinally.

The receptor was isolated from a man in his fifties or sixties with COVID-19, enrolled during active disease. This rearrangement joins TRBV3-1 (or the pseudogene TRBV3-2) to TRBJ1-3, with no clear D. Sequenced material: peripheral blood. The CDR3 nucleotides are TGTGCCAGCAGCCAAGGCGGGTACGTTTCTGGAAACACCATATATTTT. Its translation: CASSQGGYVSGNTIYF.